The present T cell receptor beta chain was sequenced within a study of response to subunit inactivated influenza vaccine. The study's findings and limits: T cells newly recruited by each seasonal influenza vaccination are few, the authors suggested.

As for this clonotype: Its antigen is still unknown.

With 6 bases removed from V and 7 bases from J, the gap between germline ends came to 16 bases. The CDR3 runs 15 residues. Germline V CDR1 and CDR2: SGHAT, FQNNGV. MiXCR, run by TCRdb on the RT-PCR reads, gives a single entry per CDR3 protein. The sample lists approximately 530,000 distinct CDR3 sequences; 7.2% were seen once. This clonotype was sampled from a man between 50 and 69 years old who received an inactivated influenza vaccine. The source was PBMCs from blood, collected roughly 24 months after vaccination. This rearrangement joins TRBV11-2 to TRBJ1-6; tentatively, D is TRBD1 (6 bases). CDR3 bases: TGTGCCAGCAGTCTGTCGACAGGAGGAAATTCACCCCTCCACTTT. This encodes CASSLSTGGNSPLHF.